This record covers a single T cell receptor beta chain. The table lists this clone with a count of one. Its antigen is unknown. No much larger clone exists at a distance of one base, and base qualities are not known. The data were obtained in a study of blood T cell repertoires in COVID-19 (dated by TCRdb to 2020 to 2021). Background on the whole study: The collaborator samples originated in the United States, Italy and Spain and spanned the acute and convalescent phases of COVID-19. Where available, HLA class I and class II types were taken from metadata supplied by the sample provider and were not determined by assay-based typing. The repertoires were released in a freely available public database intended as a resource for research on the immune response to SARS-CoV-2. Deeply sampled blood TCRbeta repertoires from subjects exposed to, actively infected with, or recovered from COVID-19 were included in the dataset. Nearly every sample came with metadata listing a de-identified subject ID, COVID-19 status, age in years and sex. The prospective study material was composed of cDNA or gDNA derived from T cells, B-cell-depleted T cells, or PBMCs. The samples were drawn from two sources: the first 160 participants of the ongoing ImmuneRACE study, and 1,000 to 1,500 subjects contributed by 6 global collaborators. General conclusions and limits of the study: How much clinical and demographic metadata was included differed by source and by participant, and the metadata was provided uncurated.

TCRbeta CDR3 regions were amplified from genomic DNA using the immunoSEQ Assay, a bias-controlled multiplex PCR. The authors processed their data as follows. The number of nucleated cells in each sample was estimated by amplification of reference gene primers within the assay. To quantify the absolute abundance of each unique TCRbeta CDR3 rearrangement, sequence reads were collapsed and filtered. For each sample, productive Simpson clonality was calculated by taking the square root of Simpson's diversity index across productive rearrangements. TCRdb obtained this table from immuneACCESS and retained in-frame rearrangements with V and J assigned. These tables miss some clones; where compared with another copy, unresolved V genes account for less than half of the shortfall, and the remainder is unexplained. The DNA was the basis for D and trimming; V, J and clone size are from that table. The sample records fewer than 350,000 clones, roughly nine tenths of which are singletons. The leading ten clones occupy over 9.5% of the sample.

In Seattle, one collaborating source enrolled patients while the infection was active and tracked those patients longitudinally over the course of disease. Each collaborating institution followed its own protocols to collect whole blood in K2EDTA tubes. For TCRbeta analysis, collaborators shipped samples in one of three forms: frozen whole blood, isolated PBMCs, or DNA extracted from either of those sample types. The CDR3 has 13 amino acids, counting the end cysteine and phenylalanine. CDR3 DNA is the only sequence kept; it has 39 bases, read in frame from the first base. CDR1 SNHLY and CDR2 FYNNEI were looked up in the germline V gene. At the junction V is shortened by 3 bases and J by 6 bases, with 8 bases in between.

The sequenced material came from peripheral blood. This receptor chain uses TRBV2 and TRBJ1-4; the D gene cannot be named for sure. This receptor was taken from a woman in her thirties with COVID-19, enrolled during active disease. The DNA sequence is TGTGCCAGCAGTGACCTGGAGGATGAAAAACTGTTTTTT. Its protein is CASSDLEDEKLFF.